The rows below give T cell receptor beta chains drawn from one sample of a study of OX40 agonist ivuxolimab in advanced cancers. Profiling relied on immunoSEQ multiplex PCR, and the TCRdb table lists in-frame clones only, not all of them. The repertoire includes tens of thousands of clones, 88% of them detected once, and around 4.1% sits in the top ten. The material was CD4+ or CD8+ T cells sorted from blood, obtained in a trial of the OX40 agonist ivuxolimab. The origin of the receptors is an adult with an advanced solid tumor such as melanoma, head and neck, liver or kidney cancer. The CDR3 runs from the conserved cysteine through the conserved F or W. Each record gives: D gene, clone size, J gene, V gene, CDR3 protein, CDR3 DNA. The D gene is left open where the match is weak. Expanded clones get a size class; other rows say once, few or many, or leave the size out.

>-|once|TRBJ2-5|TRBV19
CASSIGGVVGKGRQYQETQYF
TGTGCCAGTAGTATCGGTGGTGTGGTCGGGAAGGGCCGACAGTACCAAGAGACCCAGTACTTC
>TRBD2|-|TRBJ2-7|TRBV5-1
CASSSRRGGETYEQYF
TGCGCCAGCAGCTCAAGGCGGGGGGGAGAGACCTACGAGCAGTACTTC
>TRBD1|-|TRBJ1-4|TRBV27
CASSPRTGWNEKLFF
TGTGCCAGCAGTCCAAGGACAGGGTGGAATGAAAAACTGTTTTTT
>-|-|TRBJ2-1|TRBV6-1
CASSEGLWAVASYNEQFF
TGTGCCAGCAGTGAAGGTCTTTGGGCGGTCGCCTCCTACAATGAGCAGTTCTTC
>-|-|TRBJ2-1|TRBV6-5
CASSPFGGNEQFF
TGTGCCAGCAGCCCCTTCGGGGGAAATGAGCAGTTCTTC
>-|-|TRBJ2-7|TRBV5-1
CASSFIPGTEDWYF
TGCGCCAGCAGCTTCATCCCCGGGACGGAGGATTGGTACTTC
>-|-|TRBJ1-1|TRBV7-2
CASSIDYNTEAFF
TGTGCCAGCAGCATAGATTATAACACTGAAGCTTTCTTT
>TRBD2|once|TRBJ2-1|TRBV29-1
CSVETSGKGYNEQFF
TGCAGCGTTGAGACTAGCGGGAAAGGCTACAATGAGCAGTTCTTC
>TRBD2|-|TRBJ2-5|TRBV5-1
CASSRGTSGSIEETQYF
TGCGCCAGCAGCCGGGGCACTAGCGGGAGTATCGAGGAGACCCAGTACTTC
>-|-|TRBJ2-7|TRBV5-8
CASSFNYEQYF
TGTGCCAGCAGCTTTAACTACGAGCAGTACTTC
>TRBD2|once|TRBJ2-3|TRBV6-1
CASTAMGTRTDTQYF
TGTGCCAGCACCGCAATGGGGACTAGGACAGATACGCAGTATTTT
>-|-|TRBJ1-3|TRBV4-1
CASSQEGEAGGNTIYF
TGCGCCAGCAGCCAAGAGGGTGAGGCTGGGGGAAACACCATATATTTT
>TRBD1|-|TRBJ1-2|TRBV19
CASRLPRGEPANYGYTF
TGTGCCAGCCGACTTCCCAGGGGGGAACCGGCGAACTATGGCTACACCTTC
>TRBD2|-|TRBJ2-2|TRBV11-2
CASRLAGERTGELFF
TGTGCCAGCAGGTTAGCGGGAGAGCGAACCGGGGAGCTGTTTTTT
>TRBD2|-|TRBJ2-1|TRBV27
CASRTSGRGNEQFF
TGTGCCAGCAGGACTAGCGGGAGGGGTAATGAGCAGTTCTTC
>-|-|TRBJ1-6|TRBV2
CASSEFFVESPLHF
TGTGCCAGCAGTGAATTTTTCGTGGAATCACCCCTCCACTTT
>TRBD2|-|TRBJ2-3|TRBV28
CASSSLKREGTDTQYF
TGTGCCAGCAGTTCCCTAAAGCGGGAGGGCACAGATACGCAGTATTTT
>TRBD2|-|TRBJ2-5|TRBV30
CAWSAGTSGSQTQYF
TGTGCCTGGAGTGCCGGGACTAGCGGGAGTCAGACCCAGTACTTC
>TRBD1|-|TRBJ1-3|TRBV18
CASSGQDSGNTIYF
TGTGCCAGCTCCGGACAGGACTCTGGAAACACCATATATTTT
>TRBD1|-|TRBJ2-3|TRBV11-2
CASSFGQGLVDTQYF
TGTGCCAGCAGCTTCGGACAGGGGCTGGTAGATACGCAGTATTTT
>TRBD2|-|TRBJ2-1|TRBV27
CASSAWTSGRVDEQFF
TGTGCCAGCAGTGCCTGGACTAGCGGGAGGGTGGATGAGCAGTTCTTC
>-|-|TRBJ2-5|TRBV6-5
CASTLTGTSVETQYF
TGTGCCAGCACCTTAACGGGAACTAGTGTGGAGACCCAGTACTTC
>-|-|TRBJ1-2|TRBV7-2
CASSRQDSLYGYTF
TGTGCCAGCAGCAGACAGGACAGTTTATATGGCTACACCTTC
>-|-|TRBJ2-1|TRBV18
CASSPQTGFHEQFF
TGTGCCAGCTCACCCCAAACAGGGTTCCATGAGCAGTTCTTC
>-|-|TRBJ2-7|TRBV6-1
CASRLSGTGSGEQYF
TGTGCCAGCAGGTTAAGTGGGACCGGCTCTGGAGAGCAGTACTTC
>TRBD2|-|TRBJ2-1|TRBV5-1
CASSSPGLAFDEQFF
TGCGCCAGCAGCTCCCCCGGACTAGCATTCGATGAGCAGTTCTTC
>-|-|TRBJ2-1|TRBV7-2
CASSMDSGDYNEQFF
TGTGCCAGCAGCATGGATAGCGGAGATTACAATGAGCAGTTCTTC
>-|-|TRBJ2-7|TRBV5-5
CASSIKLEGYEQYF
TGTGCCAGCAGCATTAAACTGGAAGGATACGAGCAGTACTTC